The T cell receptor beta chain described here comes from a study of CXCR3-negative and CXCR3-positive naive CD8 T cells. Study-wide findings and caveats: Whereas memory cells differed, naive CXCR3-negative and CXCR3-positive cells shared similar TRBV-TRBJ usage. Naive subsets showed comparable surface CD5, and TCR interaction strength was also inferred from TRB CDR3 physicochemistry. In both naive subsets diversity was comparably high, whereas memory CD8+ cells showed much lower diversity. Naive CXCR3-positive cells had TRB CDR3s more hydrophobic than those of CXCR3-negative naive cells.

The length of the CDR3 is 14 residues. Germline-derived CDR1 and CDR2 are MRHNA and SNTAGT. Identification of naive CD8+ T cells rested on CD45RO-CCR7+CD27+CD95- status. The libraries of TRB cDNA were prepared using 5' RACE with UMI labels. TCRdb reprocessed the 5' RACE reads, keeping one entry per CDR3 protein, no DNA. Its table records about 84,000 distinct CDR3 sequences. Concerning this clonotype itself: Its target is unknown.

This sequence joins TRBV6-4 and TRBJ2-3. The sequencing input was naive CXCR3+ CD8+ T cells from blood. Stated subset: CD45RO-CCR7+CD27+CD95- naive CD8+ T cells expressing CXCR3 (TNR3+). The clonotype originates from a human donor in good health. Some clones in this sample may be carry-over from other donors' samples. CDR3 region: CASKGSRLTDTQYF.